This T cell receptor beta chain originates from a study of PD-L1 blockade in urothelial cancer. V shed 6 bases and J 7 bases; nucleotides not matched to a gene: 7. Germline assignment: CDR1 SNHLY and CDR2 FYNNEI. This CDR3 has 15 amino acids. The time point: peripheral blood 6 weeks after treatment start. Spiked synthetic TCR analogs estimated absolute template abundance per PCR. This table comes from immunoSEQ multiplex PCR, and its TCRdb copy is limited to in-frame clones, with some not included. Of about 91,000 clones in the sample, around four fifths were seen once. The sequence came from a man aged 65 to 85 with urothelial cancer. The sample here was PBMCs, taken around atezolizumab (anti-PD-L1) treatment. The rearrangement links TRBV2 to TRBJ1-6; 9 bases fit TRBD1. The CDR3 nucleotides are TGTGCCAGCAGCATCGGACAGGGGACGAATTCACCCCTCCACTTT. Translation: CASSIGQGTNSPLHF.